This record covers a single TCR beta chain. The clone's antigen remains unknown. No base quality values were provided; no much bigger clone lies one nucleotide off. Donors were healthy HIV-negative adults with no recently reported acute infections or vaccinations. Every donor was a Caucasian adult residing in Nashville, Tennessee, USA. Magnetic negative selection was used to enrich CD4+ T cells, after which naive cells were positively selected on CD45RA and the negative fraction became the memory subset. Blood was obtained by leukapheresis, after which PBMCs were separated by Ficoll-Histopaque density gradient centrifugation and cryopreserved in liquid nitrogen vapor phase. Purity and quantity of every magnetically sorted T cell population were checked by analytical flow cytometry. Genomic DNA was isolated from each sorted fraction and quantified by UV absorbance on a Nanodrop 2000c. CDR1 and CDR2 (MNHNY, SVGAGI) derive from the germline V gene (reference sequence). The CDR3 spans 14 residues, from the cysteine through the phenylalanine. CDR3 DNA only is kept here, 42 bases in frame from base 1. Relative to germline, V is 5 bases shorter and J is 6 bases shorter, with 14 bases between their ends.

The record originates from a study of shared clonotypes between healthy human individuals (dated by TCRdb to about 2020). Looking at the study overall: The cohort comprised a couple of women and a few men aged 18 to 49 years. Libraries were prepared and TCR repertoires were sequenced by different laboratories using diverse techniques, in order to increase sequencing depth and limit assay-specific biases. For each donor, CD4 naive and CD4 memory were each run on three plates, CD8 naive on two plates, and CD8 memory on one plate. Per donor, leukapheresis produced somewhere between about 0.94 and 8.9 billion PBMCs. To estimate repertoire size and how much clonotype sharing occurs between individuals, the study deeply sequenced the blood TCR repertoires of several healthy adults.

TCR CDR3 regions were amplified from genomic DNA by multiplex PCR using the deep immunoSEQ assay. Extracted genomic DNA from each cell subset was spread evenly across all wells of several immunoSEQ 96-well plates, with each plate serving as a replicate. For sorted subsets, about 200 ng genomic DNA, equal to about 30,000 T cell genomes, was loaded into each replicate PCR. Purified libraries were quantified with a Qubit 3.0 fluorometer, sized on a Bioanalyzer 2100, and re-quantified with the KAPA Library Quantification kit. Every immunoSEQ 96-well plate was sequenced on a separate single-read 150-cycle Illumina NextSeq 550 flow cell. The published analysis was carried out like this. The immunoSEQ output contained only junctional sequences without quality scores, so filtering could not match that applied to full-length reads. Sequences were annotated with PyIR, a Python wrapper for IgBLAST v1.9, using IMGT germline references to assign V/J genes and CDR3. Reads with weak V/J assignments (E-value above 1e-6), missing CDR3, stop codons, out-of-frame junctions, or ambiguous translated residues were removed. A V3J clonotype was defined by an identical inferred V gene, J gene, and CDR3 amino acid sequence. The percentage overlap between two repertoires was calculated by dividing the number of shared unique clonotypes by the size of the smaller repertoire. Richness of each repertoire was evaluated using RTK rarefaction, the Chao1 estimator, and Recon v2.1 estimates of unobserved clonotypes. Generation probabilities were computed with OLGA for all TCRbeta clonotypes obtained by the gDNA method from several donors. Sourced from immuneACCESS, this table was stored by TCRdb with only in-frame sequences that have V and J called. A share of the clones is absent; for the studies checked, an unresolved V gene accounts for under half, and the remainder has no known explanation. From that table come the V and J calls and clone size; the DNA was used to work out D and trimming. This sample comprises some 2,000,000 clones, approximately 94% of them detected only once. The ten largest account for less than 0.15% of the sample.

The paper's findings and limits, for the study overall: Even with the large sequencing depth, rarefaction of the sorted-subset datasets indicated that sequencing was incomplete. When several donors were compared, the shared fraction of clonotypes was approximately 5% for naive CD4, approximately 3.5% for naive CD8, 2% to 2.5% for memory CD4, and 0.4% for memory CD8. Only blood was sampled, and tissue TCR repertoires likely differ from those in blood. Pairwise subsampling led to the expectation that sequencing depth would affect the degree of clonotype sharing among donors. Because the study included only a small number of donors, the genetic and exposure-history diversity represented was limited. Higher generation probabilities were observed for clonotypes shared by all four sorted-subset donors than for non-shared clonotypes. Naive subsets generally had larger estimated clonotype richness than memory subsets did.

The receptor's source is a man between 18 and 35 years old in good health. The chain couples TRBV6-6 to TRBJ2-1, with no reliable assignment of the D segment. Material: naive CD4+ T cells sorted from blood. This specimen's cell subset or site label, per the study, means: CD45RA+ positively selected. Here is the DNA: TGTGCCAGCAGTCTCGACGGACGTCCCAATGAGCAGTTCTTC. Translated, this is CASSLDGRPNEQFF.